This T cell receptor beta chain was sequenced for a study of T-cell memory formation after mild COVID-19 (dated by TCRdb to about 2021). Background on the whole study: TCR sequence clusters from the two donors were found to be largely donor specific. In a couple of donors, T-cell clones that expanded and contracted after mild COVID-19 were followed by sequencing TCRalpha and TCRbeta repertoires longitudinally. The cohort comprised two young, previously healthy adult volunteers, one female and one male.

Ficoll-Paque density gradient centrifugation was the method used to isolate PBMCs. The run used an Illumina NovaSeq 6000. TCRalpha and TCRbeta cDNA libraries were built by 5'RACE with constant-segment primers, adding sample barcodes and unique molecular identifiers. RNA was extracted from every sample with Trizol reagent. Amplification of the libraries took two PCR steps, and the second step added a second sample barcode plus Illumina TruSeq adapters. Libraries were sequenced on an Illumina NovaSeq with 2 x 150 bp paired-end reads. The study's processing was this. The reads were demultiplexed and collapsed into UMI-guided consensus sequences using migec v1.2.7. Using mixcr v2.1.11, the UMI consensuses were aligned to TRA and TRB V and J templates and assembled into clonotypes. Expanded or contracted clonotypes were those called significant by both edgeR and NoisET, with noise models trained on biological replicates. For edgeR calls, a false discovery rate-adjusted p below 0.01 and a log2 fold-change threshold of 1 were applied. As an exploratory analysis of dynamics, PCA with hierarchical clustering was applied to max-normalized trajectories of the 1000 most abundant clonotypes. Separately sequenced CD4+ and CD8+ repertoires were used to assign the CD4 or CD8 phenotype of responding clones. TCRdb reran the public reads through fastp at Q25 and MiXCR, keeping productive beta chains. Entries that share a CDR3 protein sequence are merged under the most common genes and DNA. These V and J calls rely on TCRdb rather than the paper's analysis. This sample lists 240,000 or so distinct CDR3 sequences; over 9% were detected once. 20% to 25% of the sample belongs to the ten largest clones.

V loses 5 bases, J loses 5 bases, and the germline ends lie 12 bases apart. The germline V gene sets CDR1 to SGHVS and CDR2 to FQNEAQ. Taken from cysteine to phenylalanine, the CDR3 has 13 residues. Only the CDR3 region is kept as DNA, spanning 39 bases read in frame from base 1. Summary of the overall study and its limitations: The detection of some responding clones in pre-infection memory suggests that pre-existing cross-reactive memory T cells joined the SARS-CoV-2 response. SARS-CoV-2 specificity of the second-wave clones peaking on day 37 was not confirmed. Only two mild cases were covered by the study, and larger cohorts that include severe cases with pre-infection samples were considered necessary. Contracting CD4+ clones were found mainly in CM and EM memory subsets, while CD8+ clones were enriched in EMRA. Clones that contracted from day 15 to 85 showed balanced CD4/CD8 phenotypes, whereas a second wave of clones that expanded from day 15 to 37 leaned towards CD4+.

Comments on this clonotype: The clone's antigen remains unknown. Base qualities are missing; no much larger clone stands one base away.

The specimen sequenced was PBMCs or a T cell subset sorted from them (not recorded which). The TCR sequence derives from a man aged 18 to 35 who had mild COVID-19 (a few samples of this study predate the infection). The sample titles of this study are shuffled in the database, so cell type and time point are left out; the donor was told from shared clones. The sequence links TRBV7-8 to TRBJ1-1, with the D gene not confidently named. The CDR3 here reads CASSRQGTTEAFF. The DNA sequence is as follows: TGTGCCAGCAGCCGACAAGGAACAACTGAAGCTTTCTTT.